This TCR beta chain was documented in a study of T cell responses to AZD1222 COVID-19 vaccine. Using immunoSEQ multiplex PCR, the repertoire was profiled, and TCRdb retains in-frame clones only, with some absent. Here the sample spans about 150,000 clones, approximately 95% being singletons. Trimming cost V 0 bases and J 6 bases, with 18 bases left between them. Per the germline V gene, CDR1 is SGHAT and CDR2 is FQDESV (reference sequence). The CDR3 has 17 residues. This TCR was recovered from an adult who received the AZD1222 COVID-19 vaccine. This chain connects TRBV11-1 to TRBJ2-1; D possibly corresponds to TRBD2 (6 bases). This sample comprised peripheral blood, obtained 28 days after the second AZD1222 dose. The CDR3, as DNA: TGTGCCAGCAGCTTAGCTTTCGGGACTGCTAAATCCAATGAGCAGTTCTTC. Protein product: CASSLAFGTAKSNEQFF.